This T cell receptor beta chain appears in the sequencing data of a study of patients and donors after allogeneic stem cell transplantation. This clonotype was recorded many times. Germline V CDR1 and CDR2: SGHRS, YFSETQ. There are 15 residues in the CDR3. V was trimmed by 1 base and J by 0 bases, leaving 9 bases between them. A single record per CDR3 protein comes from TCRdb applying MiXCR to the RT-PCR reads. This table holds approximately 250,000 distinct CDR3 sequences, roughly 14% found once. The material sequenced was blood, either unsorted or a sorted T cell fraction (not recorded which). The receptor comes from a human donor who was either an allogeneic HSCT recipient or a stem cell or donor lymphocyte infusion donor (not recorded which). It is not recorded whose cells these are; they may come from a transplant donor. The V call is TRBV5-1, the J call TRBJ2-3, with D unresolved. The CDR3 nucleotides are TGCGCCAGCAGCTTGATCGGATATAGCACAGATACGCAGTATTTT. Translated: CASSLIGYSTDTQYF.